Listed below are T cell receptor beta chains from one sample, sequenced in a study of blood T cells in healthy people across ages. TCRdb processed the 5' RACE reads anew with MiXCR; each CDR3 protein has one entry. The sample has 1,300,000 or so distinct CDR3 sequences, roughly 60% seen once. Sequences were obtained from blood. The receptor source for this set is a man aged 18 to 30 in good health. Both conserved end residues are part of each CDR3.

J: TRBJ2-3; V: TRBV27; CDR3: CASSLRQFTDTQYF
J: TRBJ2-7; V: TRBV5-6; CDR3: CASSVATLEQYF
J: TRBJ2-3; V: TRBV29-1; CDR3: CSVEDRGFERGHTDTQYF
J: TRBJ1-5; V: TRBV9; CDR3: CASSPSGDGNQPQHF
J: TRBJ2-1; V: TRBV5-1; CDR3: CASSLDEVVYNEQFF
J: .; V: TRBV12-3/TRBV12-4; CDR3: CASSHSLAGYPYEQYF
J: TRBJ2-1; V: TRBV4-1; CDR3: CASSQGASYNEQFF
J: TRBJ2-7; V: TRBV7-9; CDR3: CASSFTPDRMGYEQYF
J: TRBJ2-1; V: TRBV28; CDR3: CASSLPWQGRDQFF
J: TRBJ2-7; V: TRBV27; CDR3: CATASRQPYEQYF
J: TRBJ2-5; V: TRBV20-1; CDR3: CSAKREYSQYF
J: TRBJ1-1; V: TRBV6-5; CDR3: CASSYSKSTLNTEAFF
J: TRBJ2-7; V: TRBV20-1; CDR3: CSARDPEGPYEQYF
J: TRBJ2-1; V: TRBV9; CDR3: CATARGRSSYNEQFF
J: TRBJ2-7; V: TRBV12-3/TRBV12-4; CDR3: CASSYYRAHEQYF
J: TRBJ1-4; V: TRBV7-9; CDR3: CASTPEYGKLFF
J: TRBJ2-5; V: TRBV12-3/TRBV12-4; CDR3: CASSGTSGGETQYF
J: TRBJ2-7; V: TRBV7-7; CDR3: CASSPQGGQGYEQYF
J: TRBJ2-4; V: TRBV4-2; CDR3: CASSPGQSLAKNIRYF
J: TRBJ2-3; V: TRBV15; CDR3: CATSSYHTDTQYF
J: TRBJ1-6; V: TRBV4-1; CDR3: CASSQSQNQGYNSPLHF
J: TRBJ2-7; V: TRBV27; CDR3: CASSLWGTSGPSDSYEQYF
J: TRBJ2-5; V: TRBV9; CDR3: CASSAGLAGGETQYF
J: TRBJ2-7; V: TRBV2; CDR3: CASSEGRLTYEQYF
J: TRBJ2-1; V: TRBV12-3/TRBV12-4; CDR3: CASSPGLAASYNEQFF
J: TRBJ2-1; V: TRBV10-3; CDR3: CAISGIGLAGERSYNEQFF
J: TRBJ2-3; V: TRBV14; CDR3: CASSQLRTGVTDTQYF
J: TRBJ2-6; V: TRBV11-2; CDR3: CASILMGQRPPSGANVLTF
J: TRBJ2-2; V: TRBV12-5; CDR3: CASGLIRLAGLDSNTGDLFF